These 17 T cell receptor beta chains originate from one sample sequenced in a study of patients and donors after allogeneic stem cell transplantation (dated by TCRdb to about 2020). Library preparation used RT-PCR. TCRdb names NextSeq 550 as the instrument used. TCRdb trimmed public reads at Q25 via fastp, called clones via MiXCR and kept in-frame beta chains. Every distinct CDR3 protein forms one entry, paired with its most common genes and DNA. This sample comprises about 57,000 distinct CDR3 sequences, roughly 14% of them detected only once. The ten largest make up less than 35% of the sample. The sequenced sample consisted of blood, either unsorted or a sorted T cell fraction (not recorded which). The receptors were gathered from a human donor who was either an allogeneic HSCT recipient or a stem cell or donor lymphocyte infusion donor (not recorded which). It is not recorded whose cells these are; they may come from a transplant donor.

The CDR3 region has the DNA TGTGCCAGCAGCCTAGGCGCGGGAGCAGGGGCAGATACGCAGTATTTT. Its translation: CASSLGAGAGADTQYF. The chain joins TRBV4-2 to TRBJ2-3; D may be TRBD2 (7 bases). The CDR3 has 16 amino acids. Deletions cut 4 bases from V and 4 bases from J, with 18 bases between. The germline gives CDR1 LGHNA, CDR2 YNFKEQ.

The rearrangement joins TRBV3-1 to TRBJ1-4, with D unclear. This CDR3 region has 14 residues. Germline assignment: CDR1 LGHDT and CDR2 YNNKEL (reference sequence). V lost 6 bases and J 7 bases, leaving 15 bases between the germline ends. DNA for the CDR3: TGTGCCAGCAGACCGACAAACCGGGTTGAAAAACTGTTTTTT. It codes for CASRPTNRVEKLFF.

This clonotype was detected many times. J is TRBJ1-2 and V is TRBV29-1; D remains unclear. CDR1 and CDR2 from the germline V gene are SQVTM and ANQGSEA. Trimming took off 3 bases at V and 4 bases at J, with 3 bases between the two ends. The CDR3 is 10 amino acids. The CDR3 nucleotides are TGCAGCGTTGATGTCTATGGCTACACCTTC. Translated, it gives CSVDVYGYTF.

This clonotype appeared a few times. The chain has TRBV21-1 and TRBJ2-1; the table calls TRBD1, which could not be checked here. TRBV21-1 is a pseudogene. The CDR3 loop spans 16 amino acids. CDR3 residues: CASPIRTGGLYNEQFF. CDR3 DNA sequence: TGTGCCAGCCCCATTCGTACAGGGGGCCTCTACAATGAGCAGTTCTTC.

Many counts were recorded for this clonotype. The genes are TRBV27 and TRBJ2-1; D gene unclear. V lost 3 bases and J lost 10, with 7 bases in between. The CDR3 extends over 11 amino acids. Per germline, CDR1 MNHEY and CDR2 SMNVEV (reference sequence). CDR3 protein: CASSLVGEQFF. CDR3 sequence (DNA): TGTGCCAGCAGTTTGGTAGGCGAGCAGTTCTTC.

This sequence joins TRBV4-2 and TRBJ1-1; D is undetermined. The CDR3 totals 15 residues. Per germline, CDR1 LGHNA and CDR2 YNFKEQ. The V end lost 1 base, the J end lost 2 bases, and 11 bases lay between the germline ends. Written as DNA, the CDR3 is TGTGCCAGCAGCCAAGGGGTTCACCAAAACACTGAAGCTTTCTTT. This translates into CASSQGVHQNTEAFF.

The rearrangement links TRBV29-1 to TRBJ1-4, with D perhaps TRBD1 (6 bases). The CDR3 is made up of 16 amino acids. V was pared by 4 bases and J by 7 bases, with 22 bases between. The germline gives CDR1 SQVTM, CDR2 ANQGSEA. This CDR3 reads CSVGAPGGGGTEKLFF. The CDR3 region has the DNA TGCAGCGTTGGGGCCCCCGGCGGAGGGGGGACTGAAAAACTGTTTTTT. The full variable domain, its missing parts supplied by reference TRBV29-1 and TRBJ1-4, is SAVISQKPSRDICQRGTSLTIQCQVDSQVTMMFWYRQQPGQSLTLIATANQGSEATYESGFVIDKFPISRPNLTFSTLTVSNMSPEDSSIYLCSVGAPGGGGTEKLFFGSGTQLSVL.

This clonotype appeared a few times. V and J are TRBV15 and TRBJ2-7; maybe TRBD2 (6 bases). Germline V gene data show CDR1 as LNHNV and CDR2 as YYDKDF (reference sequence). V lost 0 bases, J lost 3 bases, and 15 bases lay in between. The CDR3 runs to 16 residues. The CDR3: CATSRDPRREDYEQYF. The DNA for the CDR3 is TGTGCCACCAGCAGAGACCCCCGGCGGGAAGACTACGAGCAGTACTTC.

There are many counts of this clonotype. The V call is TRBV7-8, the J call TRBJ1-5; 10 bases are a match to TRBD1. CDR1 is SGHVS and CDR2 is FQNEAQ in the germline V gene. This CDR3 has 17 residues. Unmatched junction bases numbered 9, after V lost 5 bases and J lost 2 bases. CDR3 bases: TGTGCCAGCAGCCAAATAACCGGGACAGGGGGCAATCAGCCCCAGCATTTT. This encodes CASSQITGTGGNQPQHF.

The V and J genes are TRBV20-1 and TRBJ2-1; 11 positions agree with TRBD2. The CDR3 spans 17 residues. V lost 3 bases to trimming and J lost 1 base; unmatched junction nucleotides: 8. Looked up from germline, CDR1 is DFQATT and CDR2 is SNEGSKA (reference sequence). In nucleotides, the CDR3 is TGCAGTGCTAGGAGGCTAGCGGGAGGCTATTCCTACAATGAGCAGTTCTTC. This codes for CSARRLAGGYSYNEQFF.

Only a few counts were recorded for this clonotype. This chain uses TRBV29-1 with TRBJ2-7, with 9 bases identical to TRBD1. This CDR3 is built from 13 residues. Germline loops: CDR1 SQVTM, CDR2 ANQGSEA. Trimming took 4 bases from V and 5 from J; bases not matched to a gene: 6. The CDR3 spells CSVVGTGTHEQYF. CDR3 DNA: TGCAGCGTTGTAGGGACAGGGACCCACGAGCAGTACTTC.

The gene calls are TRBV5-1 and TRBJ2-7; D gene uncertain. Germline loops: CDR1 SGHRS, CDR2 YFSETQ. This CDR3 has 14 residues. V shed 2 bases and J shed 2 bases, with 11 bases lying between them. The CDR3: CASSFGSSTYEQYF. DNA for the CDR3: TGCGCCAGCAGCTTTGGCAGCTCTACCTACGAGCAGTACTTC.

This clonotype was detected a few times. CDR3 coding DNA: TGTGCCAGCAGAAGACTGGGACAAGAGACCCAGTACTTC. Translating it yields CASRRLGQETQYF. The rearrangement links TRBV11-2 to TRBJ2-5, with D unresolved. V lost 6 bases and J lost 2, with 10 bases in between. CDR1 and CDR2 from the germline V gene are SGHAT and FQNNGV. CDR3 length: 13 residues.

The table lists this clonotype with a few counts. The chain couples TRBV11-2 to TRBJ2-2, with TRBD1 matching over 10 bases. CDR3 length equals 14 residues. The V gene end was trimmed by 4 bases and the J gene end by 6 bases; junction bases not matched to a gene: 2. CDR1 and CDR2 (germline): SGHAT, FQNNGV. CDR3 amino acids: CASSSGTGAGELFF. The CDR3 nucleotides are TGTGCCAGCAGCTCCGGGACAGGGGCCGGGGAGCTGTTTTTT.

This clonotype has at least ten counts. The chain carries TRBV12-3 or TRBV12-4 and TRBJ2-1; TRBD1 might be the D (6 bases). V dropped 5 bases and J dropped 6 bases, with 17 bases sitting between them. This CDR3 is 15 amino acids long. As DNA, the CDR3 is TGTGCCAGCAGTCCTCAAACAGGGTCGGTCAATGAGCAGTTCTTC. Encoded protein: CASSPQTGSVNEQFF.

This clonotype has only a few counts. The genes are TRBV27 and TRBJ1-4; maybe TRBD1 (5 bases). This CDR3 has 15 residues. Deletions cut 6 bases from V and 7 bases from J, with 18 bases between. Germline V gene data show CDR1 as MNHEY and CDR2 as SMNVEV (reference sequence). For the CDR3, the DNA is TGTGCCAGCAGCCTCACTGGGGGACGAAGTGAAAAACTGTTTTTT. Protein product: CASSLTGGRSEKLFF.

This clonotype was detected a few times. The genes are TRBV6-5 and TRBJ2-3; D might be TRBD1 (5 bases). CDR3 length: 17 residues. Germline CDR1 reads MNHEY; CDR2 reads SVGAGI. Trimming pared 0 bases from V and 0 bases from J, leaving 13 bases between. The CDR3 DNA sequence: TGTGCCAGCAGTTACTCAACGGACATTTTTAGCACAGATACGCAGTATTTT. Amino acid sequence: CASSYSTDIFSTDTQYF.